This TCR beta chain was sequenced during a study of blood T cell repertoires in COVID-19. CDR3 length: 12 residues. Germline CDR1 is MNHEY and CDR2 is SMNVEV (reference sequence). The germline V and J ends were trimmed by 6 bases and 5 bases, with 7 bases remaining between them. Clones were sequenced by immunoSEQ multiplex PCR, and TCRdb holds only the in-frame ones, with some missing. The data show about 670,000 clones, 90% seen once. This chain links TRBV27 with TRBJ1-4; perhaps TRBD1 as D (5 bases). The receptor comes from a woman aged 18-29 years with acute or convalescent COVID-19. Sequenced: peripheral blood. The DNA of the CDR3 is TGTGCCAGCAGAACAGGAAATGAAAAACTGTTTTTT. This gives the protein CASRTGNEKLFF.